These 29 T cell receptor beta chains were sequenced from one sample in a study of CD8 T cells in ankylosing spondylitis. Each CDR3 protein is one row after TCRdb ran MiXCR on the 5' RACE reads. The profile shows 200,000 or so distinct CDR3 sequences, 13% of them singletons. Sample: blood, either unsorted or a sorted T cell fraction (not recorded which). These receptors were obtained from a female donor with ankylosing spondylitis or in good health (not recorded which).

This clonotype was seen many times. The genes are TRBV1 and TRBJ1-1; the tabulated D call, TRBD1, remains unverified against the DNA. TRBV1 is listed as a pseudogene. This CDR3 spans 19 amino acids. The CDR3 DNA is TGCACCAGCAGAGAGGAACCGGGACAGGGTATCGGCATGAACACTGAAGCTTTCTTT. Its translation: CTSREEPGQGIGMNTEAFF.

Comments on this clonotype: This could be a read error, since a much larger clone is one nucleotide away. V usage is TRBV20-1 and J usage is TRBJ2-7; D might be TRBD1 (5 bases). Germline lookup yields CDR1 DFQATT and CDR2 SNEGSKA (reference sequence). CDR3 length: 17 amino acids. CDR3 sequence: CCARADHRHPFGYEQYF. CDR3 bases: TGCTGTGCTAGAGCTGATCACAGGCACCCCTTTGGCTACGAGCAGTACTTC.

V gene TRBV12-3 or TRBV12-4 combines with J gene TRBJ1-1; D not resolved. Trimming cost V 3 bases and J 3 bases, with 14 bases left between them. The length of the CDR3 is 15 residues. The CDR3, as DNA: TGTGCCAGCAGTTTTATCGGTTATCGGGACACTGAAGCTTTCTTT. It translates to CASSFIGYRDTEAFF.

This clonotype has only one observation. This sequence joins TRBV28 and TRBJ2-5; D gene unclear. There are 14 residues in the CDR3. The V end lost 4 bases, the J end lost 5 bases, and 14 bases lay between the germline ends. CDR1 is MDHEN and CDR2 is SYDVKM in the germline V gene. The CDR3 loop is CASSSPGQQETQYF. The CDR3 DNA reads TGTGCCAGCAGTTCCCCGGGTCAGCAGGAGACCCAGTACTTC.

The table lists this clonotype with many counts. The rearrangement uses TRBV12-3 or TRBV12-4 and TRBJ2-2; 11 bases match TRBD2. The CDR3 runs to 16 residues. The V segment lost 4 bases and the J segment 6 bases; nucleotides outside the gene matches: 7. The CDR3 sequence: CASSSRTSGSPGELFF. DNA of the CDR3: TGTGCCAGCAGTTCACGGACTAGCGGGTCCCCCGGGGAGCTGTTTTTT.

This clonotype was picked up many times. This sequence joins TRBV20-1 and TRBJ2-3; D possibly matches TRBD1 or TRBD2 (5 bases each). Trimming took 0 bases from V and 6 from J, leaving 13 bases between them. Germline-derived CDR1 and CDR2 are DFQATT and SNEGSKA (reference sequence). This CDR3 region has 14 residues. The CDR3 nucleotides read TGCAGTGCTAGAGAGTTCGACTGGGGGGATACGCAGTATTTT. It yields the protein CSAREFDWGDTQYF.

About this clonotype: This clone may be a read error of a much larger clone one base away. The gene calls are TRBV12-3 or TRBV12-4 and TRBJ1-5; no definite D call. The CDR3 consists of 16 residues. Trimming shortened V by 1 base and J by 3 bases, and 13 bases separated the two germline ends. The CDR3 loop is CASSLGGVGNNQPQHF. CDR3 bases: TGTGCCAGCAGTTTAGGCGGGGTCGGAAACAATCAGCCCCAGCATTTT.

The chain joins TRBV9 to TRBJ2-1; 9 nucleotides match TRBD2. The CDR3 totals 16 residues. From germline, CDR1 is SGDLS and CDR2 YYNGEE. Trimming cost V 4 bases and J 0 bases; bases outside gene matches: 5. CDR3 in DNA: TGTGCCAGCAGCACGACTAGCGGATTCTCCTACAATGAGCAGTTCTTC. Encoded protein: CASSTTSGFSYNEQFF.

This clonotype showed up just a few times. The DNA of the CDR3 is TGTGCCAGCAGCTTGGTGGGGGGGTCTGACACTGAAGCTTTCTTT. Protein sequence: CASSLVGGSDTEAFF. This chain joins TRBV5-5 and TRBJ1-1; TRBD1 is a possible D gene (5 bases). The V end lost 0 bases, the J end lost 3 bases, and 12 bases lay between the germline ends. The CDR3 runs 15 residues. In germline, CDR1 is SGHKS, CDR2 YYEKEE (reference sequence).

The genes are TRBV25-1 and TRBJ1-2, with D maybe TRBD1 (5 bases). The CDR3 consists of 11 residues. Between the trimmed V and J ends, which lost 9 bases and 4 bases, there was a span of 9 bases. CDR1 MGHDK and CDR2 SYGVNS come from the germline V gene. The CDR3 here is CASQRGYGYTF. CDR3 coding DNA: TGTGCCAGTCAGAGGGGCTATGGCTACACCTTC.

Ten or more counts support this clonotype. This chain links TRBV7-2 with TRBJ1-3; D may be TRBD1 (6 bases). The V and J ends lost 4 bases and 0 bases respectively, with 13 bases between them. This CDR3 comprises 16 residues. The germline CDR1 and CDR2 sequences are SGHTA and FQGNSA. CDR3 nucleotide sequence: TGTGCCAGCAGCTCAGCTGTGGACAGCTCTGGAAACACCATATATTTT. It translates to CASSSAVDSSGNTIYF.

This clonotype occurred many times. The V and J genes are TRBV9 and TRBJ1-3; no clear D gene. This CDR3 is built from 12 residues. Per the germline V gene, CDR1 is SGDLS and CDR2 is YYNGEE. Between the trimmed V and J ends, which lost 3 bases and 1 base, there was a span of 2 bases. CDR3 protein: CASSASGNTIYF. In DNA, the CDR3 is TGTGCCAGCAGCGCGTCTGGAAACACCATATATTTT.

The sample holds many counts of this clonotype. For the CDR3, the DNA is TGTGCCAGTAGTATAGGTCCGAGTTTCTCCTACAATGAGCAGTTCTTC. Its protein product is CASSIGPSFSYNEQFF. This chain connects TRBV19 to TRBJ2-1; D ambiguous. The germline gives CDR1 LNHDA, CDR2 SQIVND (reference sequence). This CDR3 region has 16 residues. The V end was cut by 1 base, the J end by 0 bases, with 10 bases between.

The chain links TRBV5-1 to TRBJ1-1; D perhaps matches TRBD1 (6 bases). The CDR3 totals 13 residues. The V end was cut by 3 bases, the J end by 7 bases, with 13 bases between. Germline V CDR1 and CDR2: SGHRS, YFSETQ. CDR3 protein: CASSWQGQGEAFF. CDR3 nucleotides: TGCGCCAGCAGCTGGCAGGGGCAGGGTGAAGCTTTCTTT.

This clonotype is termed medium-sized. The chain joins TRBV6-5 to TRBJ2-2; D perhaps matches TRBD2 (6 bases). Per the germline V gene, CDR1 is MNHEY and CDR2 is SVGAGI. V lost 7 bases and J lost 3, with 9 bases in between. The CDR3 consists of 13 residues. CDR3 region: CASKSGDTGELFF. CDR3 coding DNA: TGTGCCAGCAAATCGGGGGACACCGGGGAGCTGTTTTTT.

This clonotype was counted ten times or more. The chain employs TRBV28 and TRBJ2-5; D is unclear. Trimming shortened V by 2 bases and J by 3 bases, and 7 bases separated the two germline ends. CDR1 and CDR2 (germline): MDHEN, SYDVKM. The CDR3 length is 13 residues. The CDR3 loop is CASSLGSKETQYF. The CDR3 DNA reads TGTGCCAGCAGTTTAGGCAGTAAAGAGACCCAGTACTTC.

This chain's CDR3 is CAIRTSGGTGELFF. DNA for the CDR3: TGTGCCATTCGCACCAGCGGGGGAACCGGGGAGCTGTTTTTT. V and J are TRBV10-3 and TRBJ2-2; 8 bases are shared with TRBD2. The CDR3 consists of 14 residues. The ends lost 9 bases at V and 5 bases at J; junction bases unmatched: 8. Germline V lookup: CDR1 ENHRY, CDR2 SYGVKD.

This clonotype was seen a few times. This sequence joins TRBV4-2 and TRBJ2-1; 12 bases match TRBD2. The ends lost 0 bases at V and 8 bases at J; junction bases unmatched: 14. CDR1 LGHNA and CDR2 YNFKEQ come from the germline V gene. CDR3 length equals 19 residues. CDR3: CASSQDPATSGSGVYEQFF. As DNA, the CDR3 is TGTGCCAGCAGCCAAGATCCAGCGACTAGCGGGAGTGGGGTATATGAGCAGTTCTTC.

The V and J genes are TRBV7-2 and TRBJ1-2, with 9 bases lining up with TRBD1. V gave up 5 bases and J gave up 4 bases; unmatched junction bases: 8. The CDR3 spans 15 residues. Germline CDR1 and CDR2: SGHTA and FQGNSA. CDR3 coding DNA: TGTGCCAGCAGCCCAGGACAGGGGTCTTCCTATGGCTACACCTTC. The encoded protein is CASSPGQGSSYGYTF.

This clonotype has at least ten counts. This sequence joins TRBV6-5 and TRBJ2-1, with a tentative D call TRBD2 (5 bases). The CDR3 runs to 14 residues. Trimming took 4 bases from V and 6 from J, leaving 13 bases between them. CDR1 is MNHEY and CDR2 is SVGAGI in the germline V gene. DNA of the CDR3: TGTGCCAGCAGTTCTGACGGGATCCGCAATGAGCAGTTCTTC. Protein: CASSSDGIRNEQFF.

This clonotype was counted at least ten times. V is TRBV12-3 or TRBV12-4 and J is TRBJ1-2; the D gene is possibly TRBD1 (6 bases). This CDR3 has 12 residues. Trimming left V 3 bases short and J 8 bases short, with 10 bases between. The CDR3 protein is CASSFAGEGYTF. The CDR3, as DNA: TGTGCCAGCAGTTTCGCAGGGGAAGGCTACACCTTC.

The chain recombines TRBV20-1 with TRBJ1-3, with 7 bases identical to TRBD1. V trimming: 0 bases; J trimming: 2 bases; junction bases outside the gene matches: 4. Germline-derived CDR1 and CDR2 are DFQATT and SNEGSKA (reference sequence). The CDR3 sequence is 15 residues long. This CDR3 is CSAREGRGPGNTIYF. CDR3 bases: TGCAGTGCTAGAGAGGGTAGGGGGCCTGGAAACACCATATATTTT.

The sample holds many counts of this clonotype. The rearrangement joins TRBV5-1 to TRBJ2-1, with 9 positions matching TRBD2. Germline loops: CDR1 SGHRS, CDR2 YFSETQ. The CDR3 consists of 13 residues. The V segment lost 7 bases and the J segment 9 bases; nucleotides outside the gene matches: 8. As DNA, the CDR3 is TGCGCCAGCCGCATAGGGCGGGAGGGTGAGCAGTTCTTC. This translates into CASRIGREGEQFF.

The table lists this clonotype with many counts. The V gene is TRBV5-1, the J gene TRBJ2-6; no firm D call. The V end was cut by 4 bases, the J end by 2 bases, with 13 bases between. The germline gives CDR1 SGHRS, CDR2 YFSETQ. This CDR3 comprises 16 residues. The CDR3 reads CASSGSRWTGANVLTF. The CDR3 DNA reads as TGCGCCAGCAGCGGTTCACGGTGGACTGGGGCCAACGTCCTGACTTTC.

This clonotype was recorded a few times. This sequence joins TRBV3-1 and TRBJ2-6, with no clear D. The CDR3 runs 15 residues. Per the germline V gene, CDR1 is LGHDT and CDR2 is YNNKEL (reference sequence). Trimming shortened V by 5 bases and J by 0 bases, and 8 bases separated the two germline ends. DNA of the CDR3: TGTGCCAGCAGCATAACTGTCTCTGGGGCCAACGTCCTGACTTTC. Translating gives CASSITVSGANVLTF. Drawing the rest from reference TRBV3-1 and TRBJ2-6, the complete variable domain is DTAVSQTPKYLVTQMGNDKSIKCEQNLGHDTMYWYKQDSKKFLKIMFSYNNKELIINETVPNRFSPKSPDKAHLNLHINSLELGDSAVYFCASSITVSGANVLTFGAGSRLTVL.

This clonotype showed up many times. The CDR3 DNA reads TGCGCCAGCAGCTCGGACAGCCTCTCTGGAAACACCATATATTTT. Encoded protein: CASSSDSLSGNTIYF. The chain combines TRBV5-1 with TRBJ1-3; a weak D match, TRBD1 (6 bases). The CDR3 runs to 15 residues. The germline CDR1 and CDR2 sequences are SGHRS and YFSETQ. The V end lost 3 bases, the J end lost 0 bases, and 10 bases lay between the germline ends.

This clonotype turned up a few times. The chain uses TRBV20-1 and TRBJ2-3; D not resolved. Germline V gives CDR1 DFQATT, CDR2 SNEGSKA (reference sequence). V lost 5 bases to trimming and J lost 2 bases, with 11 bases between them. The CDR3 is 13 amino acids. CDR3 in amino acids: CSAARPDTDTQYF. In DNA, the CDR3 is TGCAGTGCTGCTCGCCCGGACACAGATACGCAGTATTTT.

Worth noting for this clonotype: A junction boundary mismatches the germline segment, possibly from a read error. The chain is built from TRBV4-2 and TRBJ2-3; tentatively, D is TRBD2 (6 bases). This CDR3 has 15 amino acids. CDR1 and CDR2 (germline): LGHNA, YNFKEQ. The CDR3 protein is CAGSPGLPSTDTQYF. The CDR3 DNA reads TGTGCCGGCAGCCCGGGACTTCCTAGCACAGATACGCAGTATTTT.

The chain uses TRBV5-5 and TRBJ2-3; no reliable D call. Germline V gene lookup returns CDR1 SGHKS and CDR2 YYEKEE (reference sequence). This CDR3 is built from 12 residues. V lost 1 base and J lost 4, with 4 bases in between. The CDR3 bases are TGTGCCAGCAGCTTGCTTCCAGATACGCAGTATTTT. Its protein is CASSLLPDTQYF.